The source of this T cell receptor (beta chain) is a study of cytomegalovirus exposure and HLA in healthy donors. Study-wide points: Associated with cytomegalovirus, according to the listing, were approximately 160 TCR beta chains. Accurate predictions that matched the HLA-A and HLA-B alleles of most subjects were reportedly made from TCR beta sequences. Available immune exposure information was restricted to CMV serostatus only.

Everyone who donated was a healthy bone marrow donor. This clone showed up just once. Its specificity is unknown. Germline-derived CDR1 and CDR2 are SGDLS and YYNGEE. V lost 0 bases and J lost 0, with 10 bases in between. The CDR3 is made up of 16 amino acids. The study ran its PCR with 60 Vbeta and 13 Jbeta primers. Profiled with immunoSEQ multiplex PCR; TCRdb holds only in-frame clones, not every one. In the table there are under 200,000 clones, about 80% of which are singletons. This clonotype was obtained from a man aged 25-45 years in good health and CMV-seropositive. The chain is built from TRBV9 and TRBJ1-3, with unresolved D. The material sequenced was PBMCs. The CDR3 is CASSVDLRDSGNTIYF. For the CDR3, the DNA is TGTGCCAGCAGCGTAGACCTACGGGACTCTGGAAACACCATATATTTT.